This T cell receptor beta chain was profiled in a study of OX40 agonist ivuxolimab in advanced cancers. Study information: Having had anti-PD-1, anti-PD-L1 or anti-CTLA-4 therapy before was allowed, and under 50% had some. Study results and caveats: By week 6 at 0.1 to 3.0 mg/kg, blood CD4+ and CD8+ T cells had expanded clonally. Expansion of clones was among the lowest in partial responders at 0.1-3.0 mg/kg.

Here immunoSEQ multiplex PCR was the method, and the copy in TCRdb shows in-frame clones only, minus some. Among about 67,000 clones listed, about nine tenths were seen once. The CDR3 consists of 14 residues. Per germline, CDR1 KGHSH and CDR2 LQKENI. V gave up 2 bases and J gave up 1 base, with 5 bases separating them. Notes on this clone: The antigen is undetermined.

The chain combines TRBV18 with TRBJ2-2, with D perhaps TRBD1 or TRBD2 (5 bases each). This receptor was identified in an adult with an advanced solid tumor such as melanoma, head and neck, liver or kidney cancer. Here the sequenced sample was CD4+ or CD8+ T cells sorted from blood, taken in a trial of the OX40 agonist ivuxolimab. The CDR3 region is CASSPGGNTGELFF. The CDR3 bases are TGTGCCAGCTCACCAGGGGGGAACACCGGGGAGCTGTTTTTT.